This TCR beta chain was recorded in a study of blood T cell repertoires in COVID-19. Study as a whole: The samples span acute and convalescent COVID-19 from the United States, Italy and Spain. Sources were T cells, B-cell-depleted T cells, or PBMCs; the material itself was cDNA or gDNA.

The V gene lost 3 bases and the J gene lost 6 bases, with 12 bases spanning the gap. Germline V gene lookup returns CDR1 LNHDA and CDR2 SQIVND (reference sequence). The CDR3 is 14 residues long. Authors' analysis steps: The authors estimated nucleated cell counts from reference gene primer amplification. Produced via immunoSEQ multiplex PCR; TCRdb's table is partial and in-frame only. The V and J calls and clone size come from that table; D and trimming were worked out from the DNA. This table holds tens of thousands of clones, roughly nine tenths found once. Material for sequencing was peripheral blood. The TCR comes from a woman over 75 with acute or convalescent COVID-19. The chain has TRBV19 and TRBJ2-1; D call uncertain. Here the CDR3 reads CASSMSITGNEQFF. The CDR3 DNA reads as TGTGCCAGTAGTATGAGCATTACGGGCAATGAGCAGTTCTTC.